Given below is one T cell receptor beta chain in context. Germline V gene lookup returns CDR1 MNHNY and CDR2 SVGAGI (reference sequence). The CDR3 is made up of 12 amino acids. The germline V and J ends were trimmed by 0 bases and 7 bases, with 5 bases remaining between them. The sample belongs to a study of T cells in localized non-small cell lung cancer. Some clones are missing from TCRdb's copy, which holds only in-frame ones; the method was immunoSEQ multiplex PCR. Of 35,000 to 40,000 clones in the sample, around 85% are singletons; the top ten hold roughly 6.1%. The TCR was taken from a man between 40 and 69 years old with stage I lung adenocarcinoma. The rearrangement uses TRBV6-6 and TRBJ2-3, with no clear D. Sequencing used peripheral blood, obtained before any cancer treatment. The CDR3 here is CASSYSGYTQYF. In nucleotides, the CDR3 is TGTGCCAGCAGTTACTCCGGGTATACGCAGTATTTT.